This T cell receptor beta chain is from a study of T cells in Graves' hyperthyroidism and ophthalmopathy (dated by TCRdb to the late 2010s). In terms of the full investigation: Peripheral blood was sampled at the time of initial diagnosis, prior to any treatment. Once sampling was done, hyperthyroidism patients were given methimazole at a starting dose of 30 mg daily, whereas ophthalmopathy patients were given high-dose intravenous methylprednisolone. For training and testing, the 100 patients in the discovery cohort were randomly divided in a 7:3 ratio. Prospective prediction of ophthalmopathy was tested in an independent validation cohort consisting of some 19 hyperthyroidism patients and more than 15 patients who later progressed to ophthalmopathy. TCR V-J signatures able to tell the groups apart were searched for in a discovery cohort of approximately 95 patients, of whom about 40 had Graves' ophthalmopathy and 55 to 60 had stable Graves' hyperthyroidism. According to the paper, TCR Vbeta CDR3 sequencing was carried out on over 130 peripheral blood samples, which came from around 43 ophthalmopathy, roughly 75 hyperthyroidism and roughly 17 progressor patients. In roughly six Graves' hyperthyroidism patients, the study also compared T-cell repertoires from thyroid tissue with T-cell repertoires from blood.

Study-level results and caveats: Most expanded thyroid clonotypes (frequency above 0.001) were also detected in blood, suggesting blood repertoires may reflect thyroid immune responses. No statistical method was used to set the sample size in advance, and investigators knew the group allocation. During validation, the model predicted progression to ophthalmopathy a median of roughly six months ahead of onset, with approximately 70% sensitivity and roughly 75% specificity. A 13 V-J signature model separated ophthalmopathy from stable hyperthyroidism, with approximately 86% sensitivity and 81.08% specificity in cross-validation and 80%/75% in testing.

The germline V gene gives CDR1 as SGHVS and CDR2 as FQNEAQ. At the junction V is shortened by 7 bases and J by 1 base, with 18 bases in between. The CDR3 starts with the cysteine, ends with the phenylalanine, and has 16 residues. Only the CDR3 DNA stays, 48 bases, in frame from base 1. In the ophthalmopathy patients, disease was moderately to severely active, with a Clinical Activity Score of 3 or more, a NOSPECS grade of 4 or more, and a duration of less than 3 months. Patients with uncontrolled infections, other autoimmune diseases, pregnancy or lactation were excluded. Diagnoses relied on clinical symptoms, serum thyroxine and TRAb, thyroid ultrasound and orbital computed tomography. PBMCs were isolated from approximately 10 ml of fresh peripheral blood by Ficoll-Paque density gradient centrifugation. Total RNA was extracted using Trizol reagent, and RNA quality was assessed on an Agilent 2100 Bioanalyzer.

The TCR beta CDR3 regions were amplified from the RNA transcripts. A first-round RT-PCR of the TCR CDR3 used the HTBI primer set with the Qiagen OneStep RT-PCR kit. A second multiplex PCR round built the libraries, followed by size selection and purification. Libraries were sequenced paired-end with 100 bp reads on an Illumina HiSeq2000. For the original study's pipeline: Raw data were processed with SOAPnuke, discarding reads with adapters, uncalled bases, mean Phred below 15, or no exact constant-primer or identifier match. High-quality paired reads were merged with COPE v1.2.5, and unique nucleotide sequences were defined as clonotypes. MiTCR v1.1 was used to align clonotypes to the IMGT TRBV, TRBD and TRBJ reference segments. The analysis was restricted to V-J combinations with a frequency above 0.0001, which together covered just over 98% of the repertoires. A TCS score was defined as the ratio between F50 (clonal expansion) and ExV (chaos), using BLOSUM62-based TCRdist between CDR3 peptides within each V-J. Welch's t-statistics and random forest reduced 500 to 550 V-J features to 13, which were used in a naive Bayes classifier (R e1071). TCRdb trimmed public reads at Q25 via fastp, called clones via MiXCR and kept in-frame beta chains. Every CDR3 protein is listed once, alongside the most common genes and DNA of its rows. The V and J calls come from TCRdb's annotation, not from the publication. Present in this sample are hundreds of thousands of distinct CDR3 sequences, 16% of which were seen just once. 2.5% to 4% of the sample is in the top ten clones.

Concerning this clonotype: Which antigen it targets is not known. The input lacks base qualities; no much larger clone sits a single base away.

This TCR was sampled from a woman aged 40 to 49 with Graves' ophthalmopathy. The sample taken for sequencing was blood. The sequence joins TRBV7-8 to TRBJ2-3; no D segment can be confidently identified. Read as DNA, the sequence is TGTGCCAGCAACTCGGGCCTTCCGAAGGGCACAGATACGCAGTATTTT. Translated, this gives CASNSGLPKGTDTQYF.